This T cell receptor (beta chain) is drawn from a study of long-term antiretroviral therapy in people with HIV. Whole-study results and caveats: Blood collection from about 2003 to 2017 possibly occurred under older ART regimens. Post-treatment diversity went higher with ART but stayed below transplant donor controls.

Researchers report immunoSEQ v3.0 was run at survey level. Data came from immunoSEQ multiplex PCR; TCRdb stores just in-frame clones and leaves some out. The sample yields fewer than 25,000 clones, under 90% seen once. As concerns this clone: Its specificity is unknown.

This material consisted of unsorted PBMCs, taken at the start of antiretroviral therapy. The TCR was taken from a man between 45 and 60 years old with HIV.

The CDR3 DNA reads as TGTGCCAGCGGGGCAGGGGGTAGTGGCACTGAAGCTTTCTTT. This gives the protein CASGAGGSGTEAFF. This chain uses TRBV28 with TRBJ1-1; 7 bases line up with TRBD1. The germline CDR1 and CDR2 sequences are MDHEN and SYDVKM. Unmatched junction bases numbered 10, after V lost 8 bases and J lost 4 bases. This CDR3 comprises 14 residues.